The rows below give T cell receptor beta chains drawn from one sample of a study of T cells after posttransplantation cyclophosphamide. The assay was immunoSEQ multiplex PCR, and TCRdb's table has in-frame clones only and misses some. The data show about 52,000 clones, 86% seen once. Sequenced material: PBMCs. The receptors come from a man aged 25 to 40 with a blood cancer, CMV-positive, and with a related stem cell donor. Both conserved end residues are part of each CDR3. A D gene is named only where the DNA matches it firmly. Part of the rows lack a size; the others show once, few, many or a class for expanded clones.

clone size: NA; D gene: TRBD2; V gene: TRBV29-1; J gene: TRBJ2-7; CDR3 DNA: TGCAGCGTTGCTGGGACTAGCGGAGGGGGGTACGAATACGAGCAGTACTTC; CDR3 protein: CSVAGTSGGGYEYEQYF
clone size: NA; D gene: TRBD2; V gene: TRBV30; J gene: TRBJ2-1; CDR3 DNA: TGTGCCTGGAGGCTAGCGGGAGGGCGCCGCTCCTACAATGAGCAGTTCTTC; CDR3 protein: CAWRLAGGRRSYNEQFF
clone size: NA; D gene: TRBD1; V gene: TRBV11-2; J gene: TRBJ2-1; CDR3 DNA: TGTGCCAGCAGCTTAACTTCCGGGACAGGGATAAATGAGCAGTTCTTC; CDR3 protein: CASSLTSGTGINEQFF
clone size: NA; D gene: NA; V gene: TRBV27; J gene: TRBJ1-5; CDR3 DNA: TGTGCCAGCAGTTTTCGGGCTGGAGGGGATCAGCCCCAGCATTTT; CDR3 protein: CASSFRAGGDQPQHF
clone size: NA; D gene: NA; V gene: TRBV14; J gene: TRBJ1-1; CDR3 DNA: TGTGCCAGCAGCCAGGTAAACAGGGAGGAAGCTTTCTTT; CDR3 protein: CASSQVNREEAFF
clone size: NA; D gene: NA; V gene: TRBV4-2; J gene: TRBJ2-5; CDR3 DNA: TGTGCCAGCAGCCAAGGCAGAGTTAACGAAGAGGCCCAGTACTTC; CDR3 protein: CASSQGRVNEEAQYF
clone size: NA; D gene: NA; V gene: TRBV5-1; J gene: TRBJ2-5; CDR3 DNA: TGCGCCAGCAGCTTGCAGTTCAGGGACCAAGAGACCCAGTACTTC; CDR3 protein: CASSLQFRDQETQYF
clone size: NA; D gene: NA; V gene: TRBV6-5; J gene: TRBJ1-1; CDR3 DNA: TGTGCCAGCCACAGGGAGCGGACTGAAGCTTTCTTT; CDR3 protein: CASHRERTEAFF
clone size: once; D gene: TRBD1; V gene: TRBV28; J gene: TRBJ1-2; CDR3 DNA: TGTGCCAGCAGTTCAGGACAGGGGGCATCGGAGTATGGCTACACCTTC; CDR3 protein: CASSSGQGASEYGYTF
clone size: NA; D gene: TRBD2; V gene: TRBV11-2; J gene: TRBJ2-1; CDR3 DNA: TGTGCCAGCAGCTTAGAGGGACTAGCTTACAATGAGCAGTTCTTC; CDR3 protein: CASSLEGLAYNEQFF
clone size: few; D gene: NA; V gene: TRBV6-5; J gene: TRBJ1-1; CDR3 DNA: TGTGCCAGCAGTTACTTCCAGGGTACTGAAGCTTTCTTT; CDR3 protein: CASSYFQGTEAFF
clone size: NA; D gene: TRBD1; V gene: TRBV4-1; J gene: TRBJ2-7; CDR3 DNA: TGCGCCAGCAGCCAAGCGCCACCGGGACAGGGGGCCTACGAGCAGTACTTC; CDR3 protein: CASSQAPPGQGAYEQYF
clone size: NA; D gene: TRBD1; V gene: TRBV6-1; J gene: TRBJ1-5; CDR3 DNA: TGTGCCAGCAGTGGACAGGGCGGGAATCAGCCCCAGCATTTT; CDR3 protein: CASSGQGGNQPQHF
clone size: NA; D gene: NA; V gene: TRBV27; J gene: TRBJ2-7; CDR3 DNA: TGTGCCAGCAGTGCGGGATTGTCCTACGAGCAGTACTTC; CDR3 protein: CASSAGLSYEQYF
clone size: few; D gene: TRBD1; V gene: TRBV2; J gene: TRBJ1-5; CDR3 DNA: TGTGCCAGCAGAAACAGGGGTCAGCCCCAGCATTTT; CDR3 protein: CASRNRGQPQHF
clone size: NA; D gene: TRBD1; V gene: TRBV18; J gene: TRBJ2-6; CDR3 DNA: TGTGCCAGCTCACCTAAGGGGGCCGGAGGGGCCAACGTCCTGACTTTC; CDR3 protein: CASSPKGAGGANVLTF
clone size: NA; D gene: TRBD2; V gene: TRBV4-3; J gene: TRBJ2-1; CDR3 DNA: TGCGCCAGCAGCCAAACCCGGACTAGCGGGAGTTCGAGCTCCTACAATGAGCAGTTCTTC; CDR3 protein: CASSQTRTSGSSSSYNEQFF
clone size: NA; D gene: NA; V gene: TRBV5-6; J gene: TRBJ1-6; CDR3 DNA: TGTGCCAGCAGCGAAGGACGACAGTTAAACAATTCACCCCTCCACTTT; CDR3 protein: CASSEGRQLNNSPLHF
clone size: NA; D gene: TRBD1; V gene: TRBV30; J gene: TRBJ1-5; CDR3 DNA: TGTGCCTGGAGTGGGACAGGGGTCAATCAGCCCCAGCATTTT; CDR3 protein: CAWSGTGVNQPQHF
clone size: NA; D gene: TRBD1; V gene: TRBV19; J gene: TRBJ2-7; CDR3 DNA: TGTGCTTCCAGGGGGGGACAGGGTCCTTACGAGCAGTACTTC; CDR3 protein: CASRGGQGPYEQYF
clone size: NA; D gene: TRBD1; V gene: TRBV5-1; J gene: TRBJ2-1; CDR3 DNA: TGCGCCAGCAGCTTGGTCGGGACAGGGACCTATGAGCAGTTCTTC; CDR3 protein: CASSLVGTGTYEQFF
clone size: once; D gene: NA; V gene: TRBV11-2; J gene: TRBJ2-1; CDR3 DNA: TGTGCCAGCAGCCACGTAGGGAGGCCGTCTCACAATGAGCAGTTCTTC; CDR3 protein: CASSHVGRPSHNEQFF
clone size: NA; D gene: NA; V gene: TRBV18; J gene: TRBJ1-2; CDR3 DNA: TGTGCCAGCTCACCTCAGGGGAATGGCTACACCTTC; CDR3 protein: CASSPQGNGYTF
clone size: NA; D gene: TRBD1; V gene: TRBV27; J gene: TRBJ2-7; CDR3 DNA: TGTGCCAGCAGCAAGACAGGGGAACTGAACTACGAGCAGTACTTC; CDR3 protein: CASSKTGELNYEQYF
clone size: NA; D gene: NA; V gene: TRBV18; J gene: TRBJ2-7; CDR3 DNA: TGTGCCAGCTCACCCGACGGAATACAGGGATTTAGGTCTAGCTACGAGCAGTACTTC; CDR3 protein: CASSPDGIQGFRSSYEQYF
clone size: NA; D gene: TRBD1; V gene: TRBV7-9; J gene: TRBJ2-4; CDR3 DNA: TGTGCCAGCAGCTTCGGCATCGGGACAGGGTGGAATCAGTACTTC; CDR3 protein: CASSFGIGTGWNQYF
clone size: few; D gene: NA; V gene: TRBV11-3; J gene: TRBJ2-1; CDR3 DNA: TGTGCCAGCAGCTTAACAGTGAAGGGAGGTGAGCAGTTCTTC; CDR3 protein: CASSLTVKGGEQFF
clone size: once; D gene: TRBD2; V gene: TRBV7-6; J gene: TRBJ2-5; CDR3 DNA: TGTGCCAGCAGCCCTATAGCGGGAGCTAGAGAGACCCAGTACTTC; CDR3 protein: CASSPIAGARETQYF
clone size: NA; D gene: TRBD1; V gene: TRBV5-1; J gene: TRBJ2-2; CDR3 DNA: TGCGCCAGCAGCCCTCGACCGGACAGGTTGGCCGGGGAGCTGTTTTTT; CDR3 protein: CASSPRPDRLAGELFF
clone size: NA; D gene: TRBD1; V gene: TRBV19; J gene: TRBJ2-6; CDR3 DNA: TGTGCCAGTAGTATCGGACAGGGAAACCCTGGGGCCAACGTCCTGACTTTC; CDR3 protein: CASSIGQGNPGANVLTF
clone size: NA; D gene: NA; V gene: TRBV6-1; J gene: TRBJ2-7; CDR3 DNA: TGTGCCAGCAGTGAGCAGGGTACCGACGAGCAGTACTTC; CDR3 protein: CASSEQGTDEQYF
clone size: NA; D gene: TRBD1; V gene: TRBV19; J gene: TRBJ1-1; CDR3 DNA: TGTGCCAGTAGTGCGGGACAGGGGAAAGCTGAAGCTTTCTTT; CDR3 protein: CASSAGQGKAEAFF
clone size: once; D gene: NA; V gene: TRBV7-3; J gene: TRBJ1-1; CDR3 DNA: TGTGCCAGCAGCGGGCACAGGTATAGGATCGGCATGAACACTGAAGCTTTCTTT; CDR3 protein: CASSGHRYRIGMNTEAFF
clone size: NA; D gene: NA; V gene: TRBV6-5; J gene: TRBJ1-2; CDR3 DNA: TGTGCCAGCAGTAACGGGATACTCTATGGCTACACCTTC; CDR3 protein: CASSNGILYGYTF
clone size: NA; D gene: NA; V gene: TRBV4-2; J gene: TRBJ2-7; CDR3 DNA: TGTGCCAGCAGCCAAGCGAGGTCAGGGGACGAGCAGTACTTC; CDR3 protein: CASSQARSGDEQYF
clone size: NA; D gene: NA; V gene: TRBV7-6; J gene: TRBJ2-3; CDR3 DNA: TGTGCCAGCAGCTCAGTATCCGATACGCAGTATTTT; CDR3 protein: CASSSVSDTQYF
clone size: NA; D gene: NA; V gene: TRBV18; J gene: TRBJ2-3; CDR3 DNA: TGTGCCAGCTCGCCACAGCGGGGCACAGATACGCAGTATTTT; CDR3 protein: CASSPQRGTDTQYF
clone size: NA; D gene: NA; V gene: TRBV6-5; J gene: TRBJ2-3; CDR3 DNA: TGTGCCAGCAGTTACTCGAGGGGGTCTCAGTATTTT; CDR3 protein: CASSYSRGSQYF
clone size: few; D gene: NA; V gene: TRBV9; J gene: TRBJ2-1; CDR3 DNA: TGTGCCAGCAGCGTGGCAGGGACCTACAATGAGCAGTTCTTC; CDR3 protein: CASSVAGTYNEQFF
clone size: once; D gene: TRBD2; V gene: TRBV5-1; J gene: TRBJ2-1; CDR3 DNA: TGCGCCAGCAGCCTCCTGGGGGGGACTTACAATGAGCAGTTCTTC; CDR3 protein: CASSLLGGTYNEQFF
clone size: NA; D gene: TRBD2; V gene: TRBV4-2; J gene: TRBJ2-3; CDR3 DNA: TGTGCCAGCAGCCAAGGGGAGCGGGAGTCAAGCACAGATACGCAGTATTTT; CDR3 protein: CASSQGERESSTDTQYF
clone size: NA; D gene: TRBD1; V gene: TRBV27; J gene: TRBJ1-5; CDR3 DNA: TGTGCCAGCGATCCCGGGACAGAGGGTCAGCCCCAGCATTTT; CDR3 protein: CASDPGTEGQPQHF
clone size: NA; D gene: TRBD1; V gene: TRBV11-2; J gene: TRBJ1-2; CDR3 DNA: TGTGCCAGCAGCCAAGGACAGGGCTGGGGTGGCTACACCTTC; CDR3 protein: CASSQGQGWGGYTF
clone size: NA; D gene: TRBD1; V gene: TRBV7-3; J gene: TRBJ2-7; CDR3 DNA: TGTGCCAGCAGCTTAGCAGTGGGACAGGTCTACGAGCAGTACTTC; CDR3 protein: CASSLAVGQVYEQYF
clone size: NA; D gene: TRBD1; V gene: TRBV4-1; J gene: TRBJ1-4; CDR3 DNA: TGCGCCAGCAACAGAGGGGACAGGGGTAATGAAAAACTGTTTTTT; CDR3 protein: CASNRGDRGNEKLFF
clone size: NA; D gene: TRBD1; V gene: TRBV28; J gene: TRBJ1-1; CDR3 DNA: TGTGCCAGCCTCTTTGGGGCAGGGGGCGTCACTGAAGCTTTCTTT; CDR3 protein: CASLFGAGGVTEAFF
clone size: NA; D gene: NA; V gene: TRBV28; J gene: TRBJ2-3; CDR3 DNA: TGTGCCAGCAGTTTAGTAGCGGCTACAGATACGCAGTATTTT; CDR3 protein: CASSLVAATDTQYF
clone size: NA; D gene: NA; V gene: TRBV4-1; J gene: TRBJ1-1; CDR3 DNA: TGCGCCAGCAGCCAAGAAATAAGCCTTACCTTTCGGGCTTTCTTT; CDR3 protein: CASSQEISLTFRAFF
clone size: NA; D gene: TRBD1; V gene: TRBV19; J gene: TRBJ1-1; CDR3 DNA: TGTGCCAGTAGTTTTTTCTCTAAGGGGGCGAACACTGAAGCTTTCTTT; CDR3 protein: CASSFFSKGANTEAFF
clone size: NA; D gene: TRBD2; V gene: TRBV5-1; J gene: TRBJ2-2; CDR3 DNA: TGCGCCAGTCGGGACTATCACCTATCCACCGGGGAGCTGTTTTTT; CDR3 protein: CASRDYHLSTGELFF
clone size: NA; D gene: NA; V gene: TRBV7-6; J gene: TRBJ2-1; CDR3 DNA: TGTGCCAGCAGTTTACTAGCTCGACTCAACAATGAGCAGTTCTTC; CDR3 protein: CASSLLARLNNEQFF
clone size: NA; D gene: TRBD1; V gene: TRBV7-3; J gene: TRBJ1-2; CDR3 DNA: TGTGCCAGCAGTCCCGGACAGGCCACCTCGGGCTACACCTTC; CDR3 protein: CASSPGQATSGYTF
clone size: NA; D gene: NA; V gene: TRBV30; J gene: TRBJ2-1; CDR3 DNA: TGTGCCTGGAGTGCGCAGGTTCGGAATGAGCAGTTCTTC; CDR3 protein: CAWSAQVRNEQFF
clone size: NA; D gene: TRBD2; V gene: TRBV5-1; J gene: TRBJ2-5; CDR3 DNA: TGCGCCAGCAGCTTACAGCGGGATATGGGAGAGACCCAGTACTTC; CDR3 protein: CASSLQRDMGETQYF